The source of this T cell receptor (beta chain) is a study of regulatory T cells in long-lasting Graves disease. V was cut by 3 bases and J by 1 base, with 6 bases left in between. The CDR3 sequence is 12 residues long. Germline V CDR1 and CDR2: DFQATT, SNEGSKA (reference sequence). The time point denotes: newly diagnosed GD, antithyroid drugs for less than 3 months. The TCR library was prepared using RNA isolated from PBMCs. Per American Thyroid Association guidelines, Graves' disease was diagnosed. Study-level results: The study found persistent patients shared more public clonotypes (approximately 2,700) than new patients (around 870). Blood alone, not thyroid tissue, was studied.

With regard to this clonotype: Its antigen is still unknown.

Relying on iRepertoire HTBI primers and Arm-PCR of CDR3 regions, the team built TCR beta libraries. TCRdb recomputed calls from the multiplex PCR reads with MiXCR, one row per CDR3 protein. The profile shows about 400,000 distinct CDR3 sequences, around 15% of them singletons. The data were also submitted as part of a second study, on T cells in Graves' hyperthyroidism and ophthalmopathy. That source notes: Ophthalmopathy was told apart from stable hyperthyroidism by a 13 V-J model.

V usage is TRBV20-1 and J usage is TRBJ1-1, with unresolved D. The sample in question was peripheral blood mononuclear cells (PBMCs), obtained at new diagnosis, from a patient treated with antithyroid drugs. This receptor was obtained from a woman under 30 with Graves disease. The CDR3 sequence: CSARAENTEAFF. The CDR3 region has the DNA TGCAGTGCTAGGGCGGAGAACACTGAAGCTTTCTTT.